This entry concerns a single T cell receptor beta chain. What it binds is not known. Trimming shortened V by 0 bases and J by 5 bases, and 16 bases separated the two germline ends. Germline CDR1 and CDR2: GTSNPN and SVGIG (reference sequence). The CDR3 length is 15 residues. The second PCR ran roughly 6 to 11 cycles with a sample-barcoded 5' primer and J-beta primers. TCRdb fed the 5' RACE reads into MiXCR, producing one record per CDR3 protein. In the table there are hundreds of thousands of distinct CDR3 sequences, roughly 26% of which are singletons. This sample was included in a study of blood T cells in healthy people across ages. The study's findings and limits: Because donor CMV status was unknown, expanded clonotype changes were possibly confounded. Observed TCR beta diversity showed a strong correlation with the percentage of naive T cells as measured by flow cytometry. The study regarded diversity estimates from one million T cells as underestimates.

The chain uses TRBV30 and TRBJ1-2; D is unresolved. Material: blood. The TCR originated in a woman older than 75 in good health. The CDR3 DNA sequence: TGTGCCTGGAGTGTAGGACCCGCCGGGAGATATGGCTACACCTTC. Translating it yields CAWSVGPAGRYGYTF.